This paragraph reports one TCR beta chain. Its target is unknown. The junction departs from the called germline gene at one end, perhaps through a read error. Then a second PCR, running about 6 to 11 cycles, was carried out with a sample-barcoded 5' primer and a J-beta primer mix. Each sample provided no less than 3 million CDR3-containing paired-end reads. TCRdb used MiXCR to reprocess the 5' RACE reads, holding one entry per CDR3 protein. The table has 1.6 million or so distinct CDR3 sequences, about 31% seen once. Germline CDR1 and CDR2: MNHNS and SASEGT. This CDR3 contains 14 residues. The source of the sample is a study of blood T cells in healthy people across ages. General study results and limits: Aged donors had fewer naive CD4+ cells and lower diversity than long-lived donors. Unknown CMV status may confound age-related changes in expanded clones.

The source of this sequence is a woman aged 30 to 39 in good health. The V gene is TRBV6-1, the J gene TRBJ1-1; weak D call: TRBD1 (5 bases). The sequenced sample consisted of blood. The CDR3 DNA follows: TGTGCCAGTACCGGACGGACATATAACACTGAGGCTTTCTTT. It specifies CASTGRTYNTEAFF.